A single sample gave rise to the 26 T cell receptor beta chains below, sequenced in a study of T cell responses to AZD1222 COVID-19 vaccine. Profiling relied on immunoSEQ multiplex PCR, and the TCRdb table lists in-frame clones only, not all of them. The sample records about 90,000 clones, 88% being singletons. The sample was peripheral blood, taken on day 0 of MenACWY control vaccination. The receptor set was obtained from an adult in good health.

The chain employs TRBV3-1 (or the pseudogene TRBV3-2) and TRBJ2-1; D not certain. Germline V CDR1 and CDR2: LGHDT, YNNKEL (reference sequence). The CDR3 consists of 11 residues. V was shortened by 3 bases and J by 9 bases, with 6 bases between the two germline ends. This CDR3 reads CASSQTGEQFF. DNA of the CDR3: TGTGCCAGCAGCCAGACCGGTGAGCAGTTCTTC.

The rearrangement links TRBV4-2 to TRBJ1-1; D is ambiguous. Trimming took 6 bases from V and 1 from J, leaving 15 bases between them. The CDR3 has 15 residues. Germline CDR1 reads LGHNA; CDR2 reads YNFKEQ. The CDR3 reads CASSPYHMENTEAFF. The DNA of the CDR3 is TGTGCCAGCAGTCCTTACCACATGGAGAACACTGAAGCTTTCTTT.

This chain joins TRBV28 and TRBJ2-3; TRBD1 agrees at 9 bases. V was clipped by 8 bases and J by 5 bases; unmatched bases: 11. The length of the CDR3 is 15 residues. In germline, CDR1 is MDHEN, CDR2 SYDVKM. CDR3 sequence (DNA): TGTGCCAGCGTCCACCCCGGGACAGGGAAAGATACGCAGTATTTT. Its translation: CASVHPGTGKDTQYF.

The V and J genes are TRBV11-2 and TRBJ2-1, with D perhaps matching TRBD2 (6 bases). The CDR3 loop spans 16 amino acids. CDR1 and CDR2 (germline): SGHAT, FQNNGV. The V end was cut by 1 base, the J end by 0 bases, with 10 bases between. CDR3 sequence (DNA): TGTGCCAGCAGCTTAGTAGCGGCAAACTCCTACAATGAGCAGTTCTTC. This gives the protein CASSLVAANSYNEQFF.

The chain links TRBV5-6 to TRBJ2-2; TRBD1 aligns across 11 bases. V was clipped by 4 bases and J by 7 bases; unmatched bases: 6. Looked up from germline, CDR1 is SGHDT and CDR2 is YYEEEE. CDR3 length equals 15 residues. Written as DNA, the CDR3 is TGTGCCAGCAGCGCGGACAGGGGGCTTGGCGGGGAGCTGTTTTTT. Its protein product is CASSADRGLGGELFF.

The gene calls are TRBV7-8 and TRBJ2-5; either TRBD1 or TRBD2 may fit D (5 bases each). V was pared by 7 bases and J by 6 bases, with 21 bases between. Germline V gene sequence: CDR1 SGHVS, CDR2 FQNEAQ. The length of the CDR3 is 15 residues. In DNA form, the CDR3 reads TGTGCCAGCACGCGATCAGGGTGGGAGACGAAGACCCAGTACTTC. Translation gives CASTRSGWETKTQYF. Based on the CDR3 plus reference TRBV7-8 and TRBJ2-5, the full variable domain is GAGVSQSPRYKVAKRGQDVALRCDPISGHVSLFWYQQALGQGPEFLTYFQNEAQLDKSGLPSDRFFAERPEGSVSTLKIQRTQQEDSAVYLCASTRSGWETKTQYFGPGTRLLVL.

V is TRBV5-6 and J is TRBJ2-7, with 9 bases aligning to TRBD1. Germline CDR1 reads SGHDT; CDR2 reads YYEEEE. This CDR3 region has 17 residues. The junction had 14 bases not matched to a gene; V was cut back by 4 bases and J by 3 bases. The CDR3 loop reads CASSPTGTGLGFYEQYF. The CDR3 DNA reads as TGTGCCAGCAGCCCAACCGGGACAGGGTTAGGATTCTACGAGCAGTACTTC.

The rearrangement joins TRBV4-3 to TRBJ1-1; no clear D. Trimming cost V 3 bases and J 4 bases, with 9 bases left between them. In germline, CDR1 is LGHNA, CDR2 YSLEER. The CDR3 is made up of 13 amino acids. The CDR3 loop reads CASSQSQPTEAFF. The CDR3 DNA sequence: TGCGCCAGCAGCCAGAGTCAACCCACTGAAGCTTTCTTT.

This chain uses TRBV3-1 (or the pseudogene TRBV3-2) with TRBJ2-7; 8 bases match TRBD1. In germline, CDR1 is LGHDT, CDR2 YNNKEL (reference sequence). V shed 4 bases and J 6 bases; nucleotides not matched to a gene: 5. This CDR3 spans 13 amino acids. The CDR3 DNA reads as TGTGCCAGCAGCCTGACAGGGGCGGGCGAGCAGTACTTC. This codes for CASSLTGAGEQYF.

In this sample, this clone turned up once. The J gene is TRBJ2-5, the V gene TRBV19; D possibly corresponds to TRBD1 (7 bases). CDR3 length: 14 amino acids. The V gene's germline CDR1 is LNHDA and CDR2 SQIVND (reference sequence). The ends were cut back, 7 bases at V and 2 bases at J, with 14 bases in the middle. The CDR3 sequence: CASKRAGGQETQYF. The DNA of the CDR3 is TGTGCCAGTAAGAGGGCAGGGGGGCAAGAGACCCAGTACTTC.

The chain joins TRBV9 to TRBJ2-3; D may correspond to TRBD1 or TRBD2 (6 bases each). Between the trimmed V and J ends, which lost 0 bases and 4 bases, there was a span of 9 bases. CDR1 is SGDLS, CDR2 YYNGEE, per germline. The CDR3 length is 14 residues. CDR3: CASSVGGAADTQYF. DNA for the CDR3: TGTGCCAGCAGCGTAGGGGGGGCCGCAGATACGCAGTATTTT.

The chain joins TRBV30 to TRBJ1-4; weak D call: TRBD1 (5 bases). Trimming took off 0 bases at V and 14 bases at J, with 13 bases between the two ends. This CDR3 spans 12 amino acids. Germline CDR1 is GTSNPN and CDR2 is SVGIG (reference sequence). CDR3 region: CAWSVRGGNLFF. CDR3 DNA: TGTGCCTGGAGTGTAAGGGGAGGGAATCTGTTTTTT.

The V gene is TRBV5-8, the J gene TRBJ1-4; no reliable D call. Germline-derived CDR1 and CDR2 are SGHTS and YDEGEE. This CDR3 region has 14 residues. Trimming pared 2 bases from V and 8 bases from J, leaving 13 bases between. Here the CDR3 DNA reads TGTGCCAGCAGCTTCTTAGAGAACGGGGAAAAACTGTTTTTT. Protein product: CASSFLENGEKLFF.

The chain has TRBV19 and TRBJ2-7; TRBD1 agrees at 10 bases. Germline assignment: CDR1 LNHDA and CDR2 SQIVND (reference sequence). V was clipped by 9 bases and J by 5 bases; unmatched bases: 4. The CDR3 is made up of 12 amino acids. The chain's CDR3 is CASGDRGDEQYF. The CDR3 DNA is TGTGCCAGCGGGGACAGGGGAGACGAGCAGTACTTC.

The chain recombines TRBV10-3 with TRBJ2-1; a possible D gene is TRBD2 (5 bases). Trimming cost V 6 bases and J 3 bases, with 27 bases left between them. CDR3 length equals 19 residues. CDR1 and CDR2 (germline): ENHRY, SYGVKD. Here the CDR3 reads CAISPGSGTSSTYYNEQFF. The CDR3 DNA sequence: TGTGCCATCAGCCCCGGGTCGGGAACGTCTAGTACTTACTACAATGAGCAGTTCTTC.

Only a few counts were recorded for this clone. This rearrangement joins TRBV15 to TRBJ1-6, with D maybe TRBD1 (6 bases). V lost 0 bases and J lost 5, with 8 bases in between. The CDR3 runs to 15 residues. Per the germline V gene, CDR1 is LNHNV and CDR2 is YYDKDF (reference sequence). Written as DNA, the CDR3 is TGTGCCACCAGCAGAGATAAGGGGGATAATTCACCCCTCCACTTT. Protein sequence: CATSRDKGDNSPLHF.

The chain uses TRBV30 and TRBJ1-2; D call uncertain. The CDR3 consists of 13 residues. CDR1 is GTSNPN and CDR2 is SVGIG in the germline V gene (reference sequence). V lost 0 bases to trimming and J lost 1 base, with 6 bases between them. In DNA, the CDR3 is TGTGCCTGGAGTGTAGGGTTTAACTATGGCTACACCTTC. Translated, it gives CAWSVGFNYGYTF.

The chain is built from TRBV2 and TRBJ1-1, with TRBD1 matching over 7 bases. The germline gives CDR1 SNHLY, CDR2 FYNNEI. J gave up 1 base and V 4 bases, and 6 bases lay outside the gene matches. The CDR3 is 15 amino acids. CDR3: CASSGARGRNTEAFF. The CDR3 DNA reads TGTGCCAGCAGTGGGGCGAGGGGGCGGAACACTGAAGCTTTCTTT.

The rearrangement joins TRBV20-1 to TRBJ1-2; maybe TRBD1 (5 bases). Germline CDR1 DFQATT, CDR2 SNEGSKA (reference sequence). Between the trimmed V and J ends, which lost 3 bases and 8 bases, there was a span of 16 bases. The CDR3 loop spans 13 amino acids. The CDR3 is CSASKVGVDGYTF. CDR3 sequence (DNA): TGCAGTGCTAGTAAGGTGGGGGTGGACGGCTACACCTTC.

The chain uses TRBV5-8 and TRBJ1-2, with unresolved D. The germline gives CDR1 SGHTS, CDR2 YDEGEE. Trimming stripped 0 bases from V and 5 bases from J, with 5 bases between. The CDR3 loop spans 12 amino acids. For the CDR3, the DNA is TGTGCCAGCAGCTTGGAGCCGTATGGCTACACCTTC. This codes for CASSLEPYGYTF.

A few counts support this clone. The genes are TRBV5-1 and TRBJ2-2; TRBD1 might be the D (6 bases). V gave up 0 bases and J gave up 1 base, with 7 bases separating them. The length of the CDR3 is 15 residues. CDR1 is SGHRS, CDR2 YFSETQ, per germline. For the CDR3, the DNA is TGCGCCAGCAGCTTGGAGGGACAGAACACCGGGGAGCTGTTTTTT. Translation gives CASSLEGQNTGELFF.

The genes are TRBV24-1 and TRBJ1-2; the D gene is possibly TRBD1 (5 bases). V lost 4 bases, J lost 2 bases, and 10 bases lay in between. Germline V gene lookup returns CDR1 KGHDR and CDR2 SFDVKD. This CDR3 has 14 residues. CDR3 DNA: TGTGCCACCAGTGAAGGGGATAGGAACTATGGCTACACCTTC. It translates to CATSEGDRNYGYTF.

CDR3 residues: CASSLAGSGGYTF. The CDR3 bases are TGTGCCAGCAGCTTAGCTGGGTCAGGTGGCTACACCTTC. The V gene is TRBV7-2, the J gene TRBJ1-2, with D hard to call. Germline V gene sequence: CDR1 SGHTA, CDR2 FQGNSA. Trimming pared 0 bases from V and 7 bases from J, leaving 9 bases between. The length of the CDR3 is 13 residues.

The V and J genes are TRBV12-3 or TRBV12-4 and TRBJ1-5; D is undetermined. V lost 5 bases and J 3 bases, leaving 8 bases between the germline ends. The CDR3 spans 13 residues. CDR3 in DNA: TGTGCCAGCAGTCCGAGACTCAATCAGCCCCAGCATTTT. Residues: CASSPRLNQPQHF.

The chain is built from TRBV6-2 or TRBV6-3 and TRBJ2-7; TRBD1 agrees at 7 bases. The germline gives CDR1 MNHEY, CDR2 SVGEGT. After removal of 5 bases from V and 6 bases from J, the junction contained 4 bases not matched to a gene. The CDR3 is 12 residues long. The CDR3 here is CASSPYRGEQYF. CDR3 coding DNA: TGTGCCAGCAGTCCATACAGGGGCGAGCAGTACTTC.

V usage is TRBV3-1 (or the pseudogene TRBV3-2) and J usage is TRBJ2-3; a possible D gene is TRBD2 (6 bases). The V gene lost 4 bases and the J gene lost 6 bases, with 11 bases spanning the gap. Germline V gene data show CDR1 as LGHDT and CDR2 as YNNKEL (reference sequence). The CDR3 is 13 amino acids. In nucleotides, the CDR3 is TGTGCCAGCAGCCCCGGAGGAGGGGATACGCAGTATTTT. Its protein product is CASSPGGGDTQYF.